This passage covers 29 T cell receptor beta chains from one sample sequenced in a study of blood T cell repertoires in COVID-19. Assay: immunoSEQ multiplex PCR; the TCRdb copy retains only in-frame clones and omits some. Of 100,000 to 120,000 clones listed, just over 75% are singletons. Sequenced: peripheral blood. These receptors came from an elderly woman with acute or convalescent COVID-19.

In its sample, this clone was seen a few times. The chain employs TRBV7-2 and TRBJ1-6, with D unresolved. The CDR3 extends over 16 amino acids. The germline V and J ends were trimmed by 1 base and 1 base, with 8 bases remaining between them. CDR1 is SGHTA and CDR2 is FQGNSA in the germline V gene. This CDR3 reads CASSLDGSSYNSPLHF. The CDR3 DNA sequence: TGTGCCAGCAGCTTAGACGGTAGTTCCTATAATTCACCCCTCCACTTT.

The chain is built from TRBV5-1 and TRBJ1-1; D is perhaps TRBD1 (6 bases). Germline V gene data show CDR1 as SGHRS and CDR2 as YFSETQ. The CDR3 runs to 15 residues. V lost 0 bases and J 3 bases, leaving 12 bases between the germline ends. CDR3 bases: TGCGCCAGCAGCTTGGGCGGGGGCCTGGACACTGAAGCTTTCTTT. Amino acids: CASSLGGGLDTEAFF.

J is TRBJ1-6 and V is TRBV7-9; possibly TRBD1 for D (5 bases). V lost 5 bases and J lost 6, with 8 bases in between. Germline CDR1 SEHNR, CDR2 FQNEAQ (reference sequence). The CDR3 has 13 amino acids. CDR3 loop: CASSGAANSPLHF. The CDR3 DNA reads as TGTGCCAGCAGCGGGGCGGCTAATTCACCCCTCCACTTT.

This clone showed up just a few times. V usage is TRBV6-2 or TRBV6-3 and J usage is TRBJ1-1; D unresolved. V was shortened by 4 bases and J by 1 base, with 7 bases between the two germline ends. There are 13 residues in the CDR3. Germline CDR1 reads MNHEY; CDR2 reads SVGEGT. The CDR3 bases are TGTGCCAGCAGTTTGGCGGCGAACACTGAAGCTTTCTTT. Amino acids: CASSLAANTEAFF.

This chain joins TRBV7-8 and TRBJ2-3; 8 nucleotides agree with TRBD1. With 1 base clipped from V and 11 bases from J, the junction kept 2 bases outside the gene matches. The CDR3 spans 12 residues. CDR1 is SGHVS and CDR2 is FQNEAQ in the germline V gene. This CDR3 is CASSLEGTGQYF. As DNA, the CDR3 is TGTGCCAGCAGCTTAGAAGGGACAGGGCAGTATTTT.

This chain joins TRBV5-1 and TRBJ1-1; the match to TRBD1 covers 8 bases. Germline values: CDR1 SGHRS, CDR2 YFSETQ. The junction had 8 bases not matched to a gene; V was cut back by 10 bases and J by 3 bases. This CDR3 comprises 13 residues. The chain's CDR3 is CASRTGKDTEAFF. The CDR3 nucleotides read TGCGCCTCCCGGACAGGGAAGGACACTGAAGCTTTCTTT.

This clone showed up many times. The chain combines TRBV29-1 with TRBJ1-2, with 9 nucleotides matching TRBD1. Germline V lookup: CDR1 SQVTM, CDR2 ANQGSEA. V trimming: 3 bases; J trimming: 4 bases; junction bases outside the gene matches: 6. The CDR3 totals 14 residues. Here the CDR3 DNA reads TGCAGCGTTGATAGTGAGGGACAGGGCTATGGCTACACCTTC. It encodes CSVDSEGQGYGYTF. Based on the CDR3 plus reference TRBV29-1 and TRBJ1-2, the full variable domain is SAVISQKPSRDICQRGTSLTIQCQVDSQVTMMFWYRQQPGQSLTLIATANQGSEATYESGFVIDKFPISRPNLTFSTLTVSNMSPEDSSIYLCSVDSEGQGYGYTFGSGTRLTVV.

This clone turned up a few times. The chain uses TRBV10-1 and TRBJ1-5, with D perhaps TRBD1 (6 bases). In germline, CDR1 is WNHNN, CDR2 SYGVQD (reference sequence). This CDR3 has 13 residues. With 6 bases removed from V and 7 bases from J, the gap between germline ends came to 13 bases. CDR3 loop: CASSGQLGQPQHF. DNA for the CDR3: TGCGCCAGCAGCGGACAGTTAGGACAGCCCCAGCATTTT.

This clone was seen once. The V call is TRBV7-2, the J call TRBJ2-7; D ambiguous. Trimming removed 2 bases from V and 3 bases from J, with 8 bases in between. The CDR3 runs 13 residues. The germline gives CDR1 SGHTA, CDR2 FQGNSA. The chain's CDR3 is CASSLNSYYEQYF. The CDR3 region has the DNA TGTGCCAGCAGCTTAAACAGTTACTACGAGCAGTACTTC.

The chain recombines TRBV19 with TRBJ1-1; TRBD1 matches 7 bases. This CDR3 has 14 amino acids. V was pared by 3 bases and J by 11 bases, with 12 bases of the junction left unmatched. The V gene's germline CDR1 is LNHDA and CDR2 SQIVND (reference sequence). Written as DNA, the CDR3 is TGTGCCAGTAGTATGATGAGCACAGGGGCCAGGGCTTTCTTT. This sequence encodes CASSMMSTGARAFF.

Of note for this clone: At one boundary the junction diverges from the germline segment, which might be a read error. The chain combines TRBV19 with TRBJ1-5, with D unresolved. CDR3 length equals 15 residues. Germline CDR1 LNHDA, CDR2 SQIVND (reference sequence). The CDR3 coding sequence is TGTGCCAGTAGTATAGTGGGTGATAGCTATCAGCCCCAGCATTTT. Its protein is CASSIVGDSYQPQHF.

The chain combines TRBV20-1 with TRBJ1-6; 9 nucleotides align to TRBD1. CDR3 length equals 15 residues. Germline V gene data show CDR1 as DFQATT and CDR2 as SNEGSKA (reference sequence). Losses at the gene ends were 4 bases for V and 6 bases for J; bases not matched to a gene: 7. CDR3 residues: CSANDRGFGNSPLHF. CDR3 in DNA: TGCAGTGCTAATGACAGGGGGTTTGGTAATTCACCCCTCCACTTT.

CDR3 in amino acids: CASSPSRDGNTIYF. The CDR3 DNA sequence: TGTGCCAGCTCACCTTCCAGGGATGGAAACACCATATATTTT. V gene TRBV18 combines with J gene TRBJ1-3; D may be TRBD1 (5 bases). Trimming left V 3 bases short and J 3 bases short, with 9 bases between. The CDR3 runs to 14 residues. Per germline, CDR1 KGHSH and CDR2 LQKENI.

The chain uses TRBV30 and TRBJ2-3; D ambiguous. The CDR3 extends over 15 amino acids. Trimming cost V 4 bases and J 1 base, with 15 bases left between them. Germline lookup yields CDR1 GTSNPN and CDR2 SVGIG (reference sequence). Here the CDR3 reads CAWIEVWRCTDTQYF. CDR3 DNA sequence: TGTGCCTGGATCGAGGTCTGGCGGTGCACAGATACGCAGTATTTT.

The chain is built from TRBV30 and TRBJ1-1; tentatively, D is TRBD1 (5 bases). This CDR3 comprises 14 residues. Per germline, CDR1 GTSNPN and CDR2 SVGIG (reference sequence). V was pared by 0 bases and J by 6 bases, with 14 bases between. The CDR3 spells CAWSVNSGWAEAFF. The CDR3 DNA reads as TGTGCCTGGAGTGTAAATTCAGGGTGGGCTGAAGCTTTCTTT.

J is TRBJ2-7 and V is TRBV5-6; 8 bases match TRBD1. CDR1 SGHDT and CDR2 YYEEEE come from the germline V gene. V shed 0 bases and J 7 bases; nucleotides not matched to a gene: 9. The CDR3 sequence is 15 residues long. CDR3 protein: CASSLVAAGGNEQYF. In DNA, the CDR3 is TGTGCCAGCAGCTTGGTCGCGGCAGGGGGCAATGAGCAGTACTTC.

This clone was detected only a few times. The CDR3 reads CASSTTGGAKNIQYF. The CDR3 DNA is TGTGCCAGCAGCACCACAGGGGGAGCCAAAAACATTCAGTACTTC. The chain carries TRBV5-4 and TRBJ2-4; TRBD1 agrees at 8 bases. There are 15 residues in the CDR3. Germline lookup yields CDR1 SGHNT and CDR2 YYREEE (reference sequence). After removal of 4 bases from V and 0 bases from J, the junction contained 3 bases not matched to a gene.

A single count supports this clone. The chain combines TRBV7-9 with TRBJ2-5; 10 bases align to TRBD2. Germline lookup yields CDR1 SEHNR and CDR2 FQNEAQ (reference sequence). Trimming took 6 bases from V and 5 from J; bases not matched to a gene: 3. The CDR3 runs to 13 residues. The CDR3, as DNA: TGTGCCAGCAGTCTAGCGGGGGTGGAGACCCAGTACTTC. This codes for CASSLAGVETQYF. Full variable domain (missing parts from reference TRBV7-9 and TRBJ2-5): DTGVSQNPRHKITKRGQNVTFRCDPISEHNRLYWYRQTLGQGPEFLTYFQNEAQLEKSRLLSDRFSAERPKGSFSTLEIQRTEQGDSAMYLCASSLAGVETQYFGPGTRLLVL.

The chain couples TRBV9 to TRBJ1-4; 9 positions agree with TRBD1. With 2 bases clipped from V and 11 bases from J, the junction kept 13 bases outside the gene matches. CDR3 size: 16 residues. Looked up from germline, CDR1 is SGDLS and CDR2 is YYNGEE. This CDR3 is CASSVGQGIGVAKLFF. The DNA of the CDR3 is TGTGCCAGCAGCGTGGGACAGGGAATCGGGGTTGCGAAACTGTTTTTT.

This clone was counted only a few times. The gene calls are TRBV10-2 and TRBJ2-7; the D gene is possibly TRBD2 (7 bases). There are 14 residues in the CDR3. Trimming removed 6 bases from V and 4 bases from J, with 16 bases in between. Germline CDR1 WSHSY, CDR2 SAAADI. CDR3 nucleotide sequence: TGCGCCAGCAGACCCGCCGGGGGGCCATACGAGCAGTACTTC. Translated, it gives CASRPAGGPYEQYF.

The chain recombines TRBV29-1 with TRBJ1-2; TRBD1 matches 9 bases. The CDR3 is 13 residues long. Trimming cost V 4 bases and J 5 bases; bases outside gene matches: 5. Germline V CDR1 and CDR2: SQVTM, ANQGSEA. CDR3 sequence: CSVVVDRGYGYTF. The CDR3 DNA reads TGCAGCGTTGTGGTGGACAGGGGATATGGCTACACCTTC.

CDR3 nucleotide sequence: TGTGCCAGCAGCGTAGCTACTGGGCTAGCGGGGCTCAATGAGCAGTTCTTC. This codes for CASSVATGLAGLNEQFF. The genes are TRBV9 and TRBJ2-1; 9 bases line up with TRBD2. V trimming: 0 bases; J trimming: 6 bases; junction bases outside the gene matches: 10. This CDR3 comprises 17 residues. Germline V lookup: CDR1 SGDLS, CDR2 YYNGEE.

As concerns this clone: One junction end does not reproduce the germline sequence, and a read error may be involved. The chain employs TRBV7-7 and TRBJ2-5; 15 bases are shared with TRBD2. Germline loops: CDR1 SSHAT, CDR2 FNYEAQ (reference sequence). This CDR3 is built from 16 residues. CDR3 loop: CASSPGLAGGLETQYF. The CDR3 DNA sequence: TGTGCTAGCAGCCCAGGACTAGCGGGGGGGCTGGAGACCCAGTACTTC.

The chain has TRBV6-4 and TRBJ2-3; 8 bases fit TRBD2. The CDR3 contains 14 residues. J gave up 7 bases and V 3 bases, and 6 bases lay outside the gene matches. Looked up from germline, CDR1 is MRHNA and CDR2 is SNTAGT. CDR3 nucleotides: TGTGCCAGCAGTGAAGAGCGGGAGTCACATACGCAGTATTTT. It encodes CASSEERESHTQYF.

The V and J genes are TRBV12-3 or TRBV12-4 and TRBJ2-7; no reliable D call. Deletions cut 0 bases from V and 3 bases from J, with 3 bases between. The CDR3 has 12 amino acids. CDR3 nucleotides: TGTGCCAGCAGTTTAGCCGGCTACGAGCAGTACTTC. It is translated as CASSLAGYEQYF.

This chain joins TRBV7-6 and TRBJ1-4; the D is unclear. The germline V gene encodes CDR1 SGHVS and CDR2 FNYEAQ. This CDR3 is 13 amino acids long. The V gene lost 5 bases and the J gene lost 11 bases, with 15 bases spanning the gap. CDR3 sequence: CASSTPGEGKLFF. CDR3 nucleotides: TGTGCCAGCAGCACTCCCGGGGAAGGGAAACTGTTTTTT. The entire variable domain, with the rest obtained from reference TRBV7-6 and TRBJ1-4, is as follows: GAGVSQSPRYKVTKRGQDVALRCDPISGHVSLYWYRQALGQGPEFLTYFNYEAQQDKSGLPNDRFSAERPEGSISTLTIQRTEQRDSAMYRCASSTPGEGKLFFGSGTQLSVL.

The chain links TRBV5-1 to TRBJ2-1; tentative D call: TRBD2 (6 bases). Trimming stripped 5 bases from V and 6 bases from J, with 15 bases between. CDR1 SGHRS and CDR2 YFSETQ come from the germline V gene. This CDR3 contains 14 residues. CDR3 protein: CASRPGLLLNEQFF. In DNA form, the CDR3 reads TGCGCCAGCAGACCGGGACTCTTACTCAATGAGCAGTTCTTC.

The gene calls are TRBV6-2 or TRBV6-3 and TRBJ1-3, with a tentative D call TRBD1 (5 bases). Between the trimmed V and J ends, which lost 2 bases and 0 bases, there was a span of 8 bases. The germline gives CDR1 MNHEY, CDR2 SVGEGT. The CDR3 totals 15 residues. DNA of the CDR3: TGTGCCAGCAGTTACAACAGGCCCTCTGGAAACACCATATATTTT. This gives the protein CASSYNRPSGNTIYF.

The V and J genes are TRBV4-3 and TRBJ2-1, with a possible D match to TRBD2 (5 bases). Germline CDR1 LGHNA, CDR2 YSLEER. V shed 4 bases and J shed 0 bases, with 10 bases lying between them. CDR3 size: 15 residues. For the CDR3, the DNA is TGCGCCAGCAGCCGAGCTAGCAGCTCCTACAATGAGCAGTTCTTC. It yields the protein CASSRASSSYNEQFF.